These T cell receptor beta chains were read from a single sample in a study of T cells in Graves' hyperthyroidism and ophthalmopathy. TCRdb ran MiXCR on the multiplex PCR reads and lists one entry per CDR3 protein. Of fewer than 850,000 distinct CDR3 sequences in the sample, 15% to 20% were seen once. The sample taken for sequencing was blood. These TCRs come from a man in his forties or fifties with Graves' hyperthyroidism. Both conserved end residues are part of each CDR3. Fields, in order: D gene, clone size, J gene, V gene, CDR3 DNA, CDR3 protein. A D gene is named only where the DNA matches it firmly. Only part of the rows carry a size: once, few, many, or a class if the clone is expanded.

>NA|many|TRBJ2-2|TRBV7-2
TGTGCCAGCAGGAGGACCAGGAACACCGGGGAGCTGTTTTTT
CASRRTRNTGELFF
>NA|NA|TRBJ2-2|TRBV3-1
TGTGCCAGCAGCCAAGCACCCGCGAACACCGGGGAGCTGTTTTTT
CASSQAPANTGELFF
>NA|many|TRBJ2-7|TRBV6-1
TGTGCCAGCACCGAGGAGGGACCCTACGAGCAGTACTTC
CASTEEGPYEQYF
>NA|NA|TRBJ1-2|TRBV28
TGTGCCAGCAGTGGAAATCCAACTAGCTATGGCTACACCTTC
CASSGNPTSYGYTF
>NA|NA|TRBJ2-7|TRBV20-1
TGCAGTGCCGAGGAACTGGAAGGGTCCGAGCAGTACTTC
CSAEELEGSEQYF
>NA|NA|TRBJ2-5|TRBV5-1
TGCGCCAGCAGCTTGGGGACACCAGAGACCCAGTACTTC
CASSLGTPETQYF
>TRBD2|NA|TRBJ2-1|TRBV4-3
TGCGCCAGCAGCCAAGCCGAAACTAGCGGGATTGAAAATGAGCAGTTCTTC
CASSQAETSGIENEQFF
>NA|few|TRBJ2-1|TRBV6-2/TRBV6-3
TGTGCCAGCAGCACCGAGGTGGGTGAGCAGTTCTTC
CASSTEVGEQFF
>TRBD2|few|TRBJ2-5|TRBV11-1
TGTGCCAGCAGCGAACGACTAGCGGGAGCAGAGACCCAGTACTTC
CASSERLAGAETQYF
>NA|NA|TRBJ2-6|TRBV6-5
TGTGCCAGCAGTTACTACGGTTCTAGCTCTGGGGCCAACGTCCTGACTTTC
CASSYYGSSSGANVLTF
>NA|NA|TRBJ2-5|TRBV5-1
TGCGCCAGCAGCCCAATAAGGGACCTGAAGAAGGGTCAGTACTTC
CASSPIRDLKKGQYF
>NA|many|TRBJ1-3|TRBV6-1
TGTGCCAGCATTGGGGCCTTCTCTGGAAACACCATATATTTT
CASIGAFSGNTIYF
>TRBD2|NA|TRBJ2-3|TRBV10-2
TGCGCCATAGGGCGGGAGGTGGCAGATACGCAGTATTTT
CAIGREVADTQYF
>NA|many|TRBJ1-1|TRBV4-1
TGCGCCAGCAGCCAGTCGTTCGGGGGCGCCTCGGACACTGAAGCTTTCTTT
CASSQSFGGASDTEAFF
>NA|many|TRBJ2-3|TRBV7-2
TGTGCCAGCAGCTTGGATGGCGGCCTCACAGATACGCAGTATTTT
CASSLDGGLTDTQYF
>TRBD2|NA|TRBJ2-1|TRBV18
TGTGCCAGCTCACCACGACTAGCGGGAGGGGACTATGGGCAGTTCTTC
CASSPRLAGGDYGQFF
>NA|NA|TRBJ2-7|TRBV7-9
TGTGCCAGCAGCACAAATACCTACGAGCAGTACTTC
CASSTNTYEQYF
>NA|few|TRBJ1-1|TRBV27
TGTGCCAGCAGTACAGGTGGTGCTGAAGCTTTCTTT
CASSTGGAEAFF
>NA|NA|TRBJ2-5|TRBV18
TGTGCCATCTCACCCGCAGGGGAGACCCAGTACTTC
CAISPAGETQYF
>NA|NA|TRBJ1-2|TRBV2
TGTGCCAGCAGTAGGGGAGAGGCTGGCTACACCTTC
CASSRGEAGYTF
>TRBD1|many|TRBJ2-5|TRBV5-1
TGCGCCAGCAGCTTAGGGACAGGTTCCGAGAAGACCCAGTACTTC
CASSLGTGSEKTQYF
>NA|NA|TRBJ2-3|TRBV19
TGTGCCAGTAGTGTAACTACGGGACGCCCAGATACGCAGTATTTT
CASSVTTGRPDTQYF
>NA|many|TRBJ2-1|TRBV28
TGTGCCAGCAGGAGCGGATACAATGAGCAGTTCTTC
CASRSGYNEQFF
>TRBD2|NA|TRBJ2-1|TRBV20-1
TGCAGTGCTAGAAGCTATAGCGGGACCGGTTACAATGAGCAGTTCTTC
CSARSYSGTGYNEQFF
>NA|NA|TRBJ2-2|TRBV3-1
TGTGCCAGCAGCTCCCCGCCCACCGGGGAGCTGTTTTTT
CASSSPPTGELFF
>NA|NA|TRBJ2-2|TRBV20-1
TGCAGTGCTAGGGGGGACACGAACACCGGGGAGCTGTTTTTT
CSARGDTNTGELFF
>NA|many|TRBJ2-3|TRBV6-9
TGTGCCAGCAGTTACCGAGGAGATACGCAGTATTTT
CASSYRGDTQYF
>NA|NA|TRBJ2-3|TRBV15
TGTGCCACCAGCAGAGATAGACGGACCACAGATACGCAGTATTTT
CATSRDRRTTDTQYF
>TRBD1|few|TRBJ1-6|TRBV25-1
TGTGCCAGCACCCCGGGACAGGGGGTCTCACCCCTCCACTTT
CASTPGQGVSPLHF
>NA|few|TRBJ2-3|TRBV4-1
TGCGCCAGCAGCCAAGCGCCAGAGAGACGGGCAGATACGCAGTATTTT
CASSQAPERRADTQYF
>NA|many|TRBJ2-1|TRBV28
TGTGCCAGCAATCCCCGTCCAGGTTTCCAAAACTCCTACAATGGGCAGTTCTTC
CASNPRPGFQNSYNGQFF
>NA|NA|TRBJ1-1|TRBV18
TGTGCCAGCTCACCATTTGTGCAGGGCGGGAACACTGAAGCTTTCTTT
CASSPFVQGGNTEAFF
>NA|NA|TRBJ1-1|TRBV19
TGTGCCAGTACCAAAACCCAGGCAGGGTACACTGAAGCTTTCTTT
CASTKTQAGYTEAFF
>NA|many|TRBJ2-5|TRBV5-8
TGTGCCAGCAGCCTGCGGACGGAGCAAGAGACCCAGTACTTC
CASSLRTEQETQYF
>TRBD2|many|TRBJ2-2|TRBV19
TGTGCCAGTACGGGGGGGACGGACACCGGGGAGCTGTTTTTT
CASTGGTDTGELFF
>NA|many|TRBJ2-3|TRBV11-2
TGTGCCAGCAGCTTAGATGCGGCCACTAGCACAGATACGCAGTATTTT
CASSLDAATSTDTQYF
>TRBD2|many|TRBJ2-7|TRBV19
TGTGCCAGTAGTCCCGGGACTAGCGGATGGTACGAGCAGTACTTC
CASSPGTSGWYEQYF
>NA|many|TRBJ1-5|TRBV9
TGTGCCAGCAGCCCAGGGTTCGGTGACCAGCCCCAGCATTTT
CASSPGFGDQPQHF
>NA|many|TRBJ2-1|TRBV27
TGTGCCAGCAGTTTAATCCCGCCAGGACCTAATGAGCAGTTCTTC
CASSLIPPGPNEQFF
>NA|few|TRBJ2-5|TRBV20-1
TGCAGTGCTGGCGGTGGGGTAGCGAGAGAGACCCAGTACTTC
CSAGGGVARETQYF
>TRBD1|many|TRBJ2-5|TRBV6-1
TGTGCCAGCAGACAGGGGTTCCCTCAAGAGACCCAGTACTTC
CASRQGFPQETQYF
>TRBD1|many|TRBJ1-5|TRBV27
TGTGCCAGCAGTCCCAGGGGGTTTAGCAATCAGCCCCAGCATTTT
CASSPRGFSNQPQHF
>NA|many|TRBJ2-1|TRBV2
TGTGCCAGCAGTGAAGGGTGGGGTGAGCAGTTCTTC
CASSEGWGEQFF
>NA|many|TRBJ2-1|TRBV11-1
TGTGCCAGCAGCTTATTTGCGGGACCCTACAATGAGCAGTTCTTC
CASSLFAGPYNEQFF
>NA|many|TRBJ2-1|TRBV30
TGTGCCTGGAGTGTAGTCAAAAATGAGCAGTTCTTC
CAWSVVKNEQFF
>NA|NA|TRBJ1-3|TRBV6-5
TGTGCCAGCAGTTACGAATGGGAAGCTGGAAACACCATATATTTT
CASSYEWEAGNTIYF
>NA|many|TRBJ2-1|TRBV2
TGTGCCAGCAGTCGCGGGAACAATGAGCAGTTCTTC
CASSRGNNEQFF
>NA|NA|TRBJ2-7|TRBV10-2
TGCGCCACCACGGTCTCCTACGAGCAGTACTTC
CATTVSYEQYF
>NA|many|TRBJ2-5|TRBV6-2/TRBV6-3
TGTGCCAGCAGTCCCCGGGAGATTGAGACCCAGTACTTC
CASSPREIETQYF
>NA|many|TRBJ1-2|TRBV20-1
TGCGGCGTTGAAGGCCCCAACTATGGCTACACCTTC
CGVEGPNYGYTF
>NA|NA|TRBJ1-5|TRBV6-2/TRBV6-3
TGTGCCAGCAACGGATTTTATAGCAATCAGCCCCAGCATTTT
CASNGFYSNQPQHF
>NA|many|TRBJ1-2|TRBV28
TGTGCCAGCAGTTTTCAACAGAACTATGGCTACACCTTC
CASSFQQNYGYTF